What follows are 27 T cell receptor beta chains derived from one specimen sequenced in a study of T cell responses to AZD1222 COVID-19 vaccine. Clones were sequenced by immunoSEQ multiplex PCR, and TCRdb holds only the in-frame ones, with some missing. The data show around 160,000 clones, 80% to 90% seen once. Material: peripheral blood, obtained on day 0 of AZD1222 vaccination. These receptors all stem from an adult in good health.

The chain joins TRBV6-2 or TRBV6-3 to TRBJ2-4; tentatively, D is TRBD1 (7 bases). Trimming cost V 5 bases and J 2 bases, with 13 bases left between them. CDR3 length: 15 amino acids. Germline V gene data show CDR1 as MNHEY and CDR2 as SVGEGT. The CDR3 DNA sequence: TGTGCCAGCAGTACGACAGGGAGGACCAAAAACATTCAGTACTTC. This encodes CASSTTGRTKNIQYF.

The CDR3 region has the DNA TGTGCCAGCAGTCCCGGGGTAAGGACTGAAGCTTTCTTT. Amino acid sequence: CASSPGVRTEAFF. The chain carries TRBV12-3 or TRBV12-4 and TRBJ1-1; no firm D call. The CDR3 is made up of 13 amino acids. With 5 bases removed from V and 5 bases from J, the gap between germline ends came to 12 bases.

The V gene is TRBV18, the J gene TRBJ1-5, with TRBD1 identical over 12 bases. Germline V CDR1 and CDR2: KGHSH, LQKENI. The CDR3 has 14 residues. Germline trimming cut 6 bases from V and 5 bases from J; bases unmatched to any gene: 2. Here the CDR3 reads CASSGQGAYQPQHF. As DNA, the CDR3 is TGTGCCAGCTCGGGACAGGGGGCCTATCAGCCCCAGCATTTT.

The chain uses TRBV12-3 or TRBV12-4 and TRBJ1-1; TRBD1 matches at 9 bases. Trimming at V came to 6 bases and at J to 4 bases, leaving 3 bases not matched to a gene. The CDR3 totals 13 residues. The CDR3 sequence is CASRDRGSTEAFF. DNA for the CDR3: TGTGCCAGCAGGGACAGGGGCAGCACTGAAGCTTTCTTT.

The V gene is TRBV4-3, the J gene TRBJ2-3; the D call may be TRBD1 or TRBD2 (5 bases each). The CDR3 runs to 17 residues. Germline V gives CDR1 LGHNA, CDR2 YSLEER. V was cut by 1 base and J by 4 bases, with 18 bases left in between. The CDR3 nucleotides are TGCGCCAGCAGCCAAGGAGTGGGACGGGGCCCCGCAGATACGCAGTATTTT. Its translation is CASSQGVGRGPADTQYF.

V usage is TRBV5-1 and J usage is TRBJ1-1; 7 nucleotides match TRBD1. This CDR3 is built from 16 residues. Trimming at V came to 4 bases and at J to 1 base, leaving 10 bases not matched to a gene. Germline V gives CDR1 SGHRS, CDR2 YFSETQ. CDR3 nucleotide sequence: TGCGCCAGCAGCCCCGACAGGGCGGGAAGGAACACTGAAGCTTTCTTT. Encoded protein: CASSPDRAGRNTEAFF. Looking up the rest from reference TRBV5-1 and TRBJ1-1 gives the full variable domain: KAGVTQTPRYLIKTRGQQVTLSCSPISGHRSVSWYQQTPGQGLQFLFEYFSETQRNKGNFPGRFSGRQFSNSRSEMNVSTLELGDSALYLCASSPDRAGRNTEAFFGQGTRLTVV.

The V gene is TRBV27, the J gene TRBJ1-2; D gene uncertain. Germline V gives CDR1 MNHEY, CDR2 SMNVEV (reference sequence). Trimming took off 8 bases at V and 6 bases at J, with 13 bases between the two ends. The CDR3 spans 12 residues. The CDR3 sequence: CASREVGHGYTF. The CDR3 coding sequence is TGTGCCAGCCGGGAGGTCGGGCATGGCTACACCTTC.

The rearrangement uses TRBV6-5 and TRBJ2-1; D is unclear. This CDR3 region has 16 residues. CDR1 is MNHEY, CDR2 SVGAGI, per germline. Trimming removed 3 bases at V and 0 bases at J, with 12 bases between. The CDR3 DNA reads TGTGCCAGCAGTTATAGCAGATTGAGCTCCTACAATGAGCAGTTCTTC. The encoded protein is CASSYSRLSSYNEQFF.

The V gene is TRBV29-1, the J gene TRBJ1-1; 9 bases fit TRBD1. Germline V gene sequence: CDR1 SQVTM, CDR2 ANQGSEA. The junction had 9 bases not matched to a gene; V was cut back by 4 bases and J by 0 bases. The CDR3 has 16 residues. In DNA form, the CDR3 reads TGCAGCGTTGCGGGGGACAGGGCGAGGATGAACACTGAAGCTTTCTTT. Protein product: CSVAGDRARMNTEAFF. The full variable domain, rest sourced from reference TRBV29-1 and TRBJ1-1, is SAVISQKPSRDICQRGTSLTIQCQVDSQVTMMFWYRQQPGQSLTLIATANQGSEATYESGFVIDKFPISRPNLTFSTLTVSNMSPEDSSIYLCSVAGDRARMNTEAFFGQGTRLTVV.

This clone was picked up one time. This chain joins TRBV5-4 and TRBJ2-3, with TRBD2 matching over 13 bases. CDR1 is SGHNT, CDR2 YYREEE, per germline (reference sequence). Trimming took 4 bases from V and 2 from J; bases not matched to a gene: 4. The CDR3 totals 16 residues. This CDR3 is CASSIGTSGVTDTQYF. DNA of the CDR3: TGTGCCAGCAGCATCGGGACTAGCGGGGTCACAGATACGCAGTATTTT.

The chain combines TRBV19 with TRBJ1-1; possible D gene TRBD1, 5 bases. Trimming left V 5 bases short and J 10 bases short, with 26 bases between. From germline, CDR1 is LNHDA and CDR2 SQIVND (reference sequence). The CDR3 has 16 amino acids. The CDR3 spells CASSPHGTGRTLGAFF. CDR3 nucleotide sequence: TGTGCCAGTAGTCCCCACGGGACGGGTAGAACCCTTGGAGCTTTCTTT.

The chain is built from TRBV28 and TRBJ2-7; 7 positions agree with TRBD2. The CDR3 extends over 12 amino acids. Germline V lookup: CDR1 MDHEN, CDR2 SYDVKM. V lost 8 bases, J lost 4 bases, and 5 bases stayed unmatched. The CDR3 loop is CASSTSIYEQYF. CDR3 nucleotide sequence: TGTGCCAGCTCGACTAGCATTTACGAGCAGTACTTC.

J is TRBJ2-1 and V is TRBV4-3; the D call may be TRBD1 or TRBD2 (5 bases each). Deletions cut 0 bases from V and 10 bases from J, with 13 bases between. CDR3 length: 14 residues. Germline values: CDR1 LGHNA, CDR2 YSLEER. The CDR3 here is CASSQDHKGTEQFF. In DNA, the CDR3 is TGCGCCAGCAGCCAAGATCATAAGGGGACCGAGCAGTTCTTC.

This clone is a singleton in its sample. This chain links TRBV28 with TRBJ1-5; no firm D call. From germline, CDR1 is MDHEN and CDR2 SYDVKM. The CDR3 length is 15 residues. V dropped 3 bases and J dropped 0 bases, with 9 bases sitting between them. The CDR3 DNA reads as TGTGCCAGCAGTTTCTCCCTTTATAGCAATCAGCCCCAGCATTTT. The encoded protein is CASSFSLYSNQPQHF. Variable domain in full (rest from reference TRBV28 and TRBJ1-5): DVKVTQSSRYLVKRTGEKVFLECVQDMDHENMFWYRQDPGLGLRLIYFSYDVKMKEKGDIPEGYSVSREKKERFSLILESASTNQTSMYLCASSFSLYSNQPQHFGDGTRLSIL.

The V and J genes are TRBV12-5 and TRBJ1-2; 7 bases line up with TRBD1. Trimming took 6 bases from V and 5 from J; bases not matched to a gene: 15. The CDR3 contains 16 residues. The germline V gene encodes CDR1 LGHNT and CDR2 FRNRAP. The CDR3, as DNA: TGTGCTAGTGGCTACGCCTCGACAGGGACGGGGTATGGCTACACCTTC. Residues: CASGYASTGTGYGYTF.

V usage is TRBV19 and J usage is TRBJ1-5, with D tentatively TRBD1 (6 bases). The V gene's germline CDR1 is LNHDA and CDR2 SQIVND (reference sequence). V was clipped by 7 bases and J by 5 bases, with 18 bases between them. The CDR3 totals 15 residues. CDR3 coding DNA: TGTGCCAGTATCAAAACGGGGGGCGGCGATCAGCCCCAGCATTTT. It encodes CASIKTGGGDQPQHF.

The chain has TRBV6-5 and TRBJ2-1; 7 positions match TRBD2. J lost 10 bases, V lost 0 bases, and 6 bases had no gene match. CDR1 is MNHEY, CDR2 SVGAGI, per germline. The CDR3 length is 14 residues. The CDR3 is CASSYSASGWEQFF. CDR3 bases: TGTGCCAGCAGTTACTCGGCTAGCGGTTGGGAGCAGTTCTTC.

J is TRBJ2-2 and V is TRBV7-9; no reliable D call. The CDR3 contains 11 residues. V was shortened by 2 bases and J by 7 bases, with 2 bases between the two germline ends. Germline CDR1 reads SEHNR; CDR2 reads FQNEAQ (reference sequence). The CDR3: CASSLHGELFF. The CDR3 nucleotides are TGTGCCAGCAGCTTACACGGGGAGCTGTTTTTT.

CDR3 in DNA: TGCGCCAGCAGAGCCGCCAGCATGAACACTGAAGCTTTCTTT. Protein sequence: CASRAASMNTEAFF. The chain joins TRBV5-1 to TRBJ1-1, with D hard to call. Looked up from germline, CDR1 is SGHRS and CDR2 is YFSETQ. Trimming removed 5 bases at V and 0 bases at J, with 11 bases between. The CDR3 contains 14 residues.

This chain joins TRBV7-6 and TRBJ1-1; the D is unclear. Germline CDR1 reads SGHVS; CDR2 reads FNYEAQ. The CDR3 loop spans 17 amino acids. Trimming stripped 1 base from V and 1 base from J, with 16 bases between. The CDR3: CASSLESRENQNTEAFF. The CDR3 DNA reads TGTGCCAGCAGCTTAGAGAGTAGGGAGAACCAGAACACTGAAGCTTTCTTT.

This chain uses TRBV27 with TRBJ1-1, with D unresolved. The CDR3 has 16 amino acids. The germline CDR1 and CDR2 sequences are MNHEY and SMNVEV (reference sequence). V lost 0 bases to trimming and J lost 4 bases, with 15 bases between them. The CDR3 loop reads CASSLSPRAFGTEAFF. The CDR3 DNA follows: TGTGCCAGCAGTTTATCTCCAAGGGCATTCGGCACTGAAGCTTTCTTT.

J is TRBJ1-1 and V is TRBV27; TRBD1 might be the D (5 bases). Germline V gene lookup returns CDR1 MNHEY and CDR2 SMNVEV (reference sequence). This CDR3 region has 15 residues. V was shortened by 7 bases and J by 5 bases, with 20 bases between the two germline ends. CDR3 bases: TGTGCCAGCATCTTAGATGGGGGGAGGTTTACTGAAGCTTTCTTT. It codes for CASILDGGRFTEAFF.

The chain links TRBV2 to TRBJ1-5; possible D gene TRBD1, 5 bases. The CDR3 is 14 amino acids. The V end lost 3 bases, the J end lost 2 bases, and 8 bases lay between the germline ends. CDR1 is SNHLY, CDR2 FYNNEI, per germline. CDR3 coding DNA: TGTGCCAGCAGTGAGGGCAGGGGCAATCAGCCCCAGCATTTT. Protein product: CASSEGRGNQPQHF.

The J gene is TRBJ2-7, the V gene TRBV7-9; 10 nucleotides align to TRBD2. This CDR3 region has 14 residues. V shed 7 bases, J shed 6 bases, and the junction held 9 bases outside the gene matches. Germline CDR1 is SEHNR and CDR2 is FQNEAQ (reference sequence). CDR3 DNA sequence: TGTGCCAGCATCCCCGCTAGCGGGAGTAGCGAGCAGTACTTC. Translated, it gives CASIPASGSSEQYF.

The CDR3 DNA reads TGTGCCAGCAGCCCCACCCCCGGGGGTTCGTCCTACTACGAGCAGTACTTC. Residues: CASSPTPGGSSYYEQYF. This rearrangement joins TRBV6-2 or TRBV6-3 to TRBJ2-7; D might be TRBD2 (6 bases). Trimming removed 6 bases at V and 3 bases at J, with 24 bases between. The CDR3 loop spans 17 amino acids. Germline lookup yields CDR1 MNHEY and CDR2 SVGEGT.

This clone appeared many times. The rearrangement joins TRBV7-7 to TRBJ2-1, with 10 nucleotides matching TRBD2. CDR3 length equals 15 residues. Germline V gives CDR1 SSHAT, CDR2 FNYEAQ (reference sequence). After removal of 5 bases from V and 4 bases from J, the junction contained 5 bases not matched to a gene. As DNA, the CDR3 is TGTGCCAGCAGCCTAGGACTAGCGGCATACAATGAGCAGTTCTTC. Translated: CASSLGLAAYNEQFF.

The chain combines TRBV6-2 or TRBV6-3 with TRBJ1-5; weak D call: TRBD1 (5 bases). V was clipped by 7 bases and J by 3 bases, with 19 bases between them. Per the germline V gene, CDR1 is MNHEY and CDR2 is SVGEGT. The CDR3 is 16 residues long. DNA of the CDR3: TGTGCCAGCATCCCTAGGGGCGATGGAGTCAATCAGCCCCAGCATTTT. This sequence encodes CASIPRGDGVNQPQHF.